This T cell receptor beta chain appears in the sequencing data of a study of cytomegalovirus exposure and HLA in healthy donors. On the study more broadly: Roughly 80 million unique TCRs from HLA-typed donors made up an early data release.

CDR3 length: 14 amino acids. The V and J ends lost 4 bases and 10 bases, in that order; junction bases with no gene match: 9. Germline values: CDR1 LNHDA, CDR2 SQIVND (reference sequence). Broader study findings: Among immune exposure information, only CMV serostatus was available.

On this clone itself: What it binds is unknown.

Primers included in the PCR were 60 Vbeta and 13 Jbeta primers. Using immunoSEQ multiplex PCR, the repertoire was profiled, and TCRdb retains in-frame clones only, with some absent. The sample yields around 130,000 clones, around 86% seen once. The receptor comes from a man aged 18 to 30 in good health and CMV-seronegative. V usage is TRBV19 and J usage is TRBJ1-2, with 10 bases aligning to TRBD1. Input material: PBMCs. CDR3 in DNA: TGTGCCAGTAGTACACTAACCGGGACAGGGGACTACACCTTC. Translated, it gives CASSTLTGTGDYTF.